Shown below are 8 T cell receptor beta chains from a single sample sequenced in a study of PD-1 blockade in classical Hodgkin lymphoma. Clones were read by immunoSEQ multiplex PCR, and TCRdb kept only the in-frame ones, dropping some. This sample has 22,000 or so clones; 77% occur once, and the top ten carry roughly 40%. Autologous stem cell transplantation was followed by relapse in every patient, and brentuximab vedotin exposure varied. The material was peripheral blood mononuclear cells (PBMCs), obtained before the second cycle of nivolumab. These receptor sequences come from a human donor with classical Hodgkin lymphoma.

CDR3 coding DNA: TGTGCCAGCAGCGTAGTTGACACAAGCACAGATACGCAGTATTTT. It codes for CASSVVDTSTDTQYF. The genes are TRBV9 and TRBJ2-3; D ambiguous. Germline CDR1 reads SGDLS; CDR2 reads YYNGEE. Trimming stripped 0 bases from V and 0 bases from J, with 8 bases between. There are 15 residues in the CDR3.

This chain joins TRBV2 and TRBJ1-2; D unresolved. Germline V gene data show CDR1 as SNHLY and CDR2 as FYNNEI. The V gene lost 6 bases and the J gene lost 3 bases, with 17 bases spanning the gap. CDR3 length: 15 residues. The CDR3 nucleotides read TGTGCCAGCAGATTGGACCCGCTTACCGACTATGGCTACACCTTC. This sequence encodes CASRLDPLTDYGYTF.

V gene TRBV30 combines with J gene TRBJ2-7; TRBD2 matches 9 bases. J was trimmed by 4 bases and V by 5 bases; bases with no gene match: 3. In germline, CDR1 is GTSNPN, CDR2 SVGIG (reference sequence). The CDR3 is made up of 12 amino acids. In DNA form, the CDR3 reads TGTGCCTGGGGCGGGGGGGCTTACGAGCAGTACTTC. It yields the protein CAWGGGAYEQYF.

The chain joins TRBV9 to TRBJ2-7; 13 nucleotides align to TRBD2. The germline CDR1 and CDR2 sequences are SGDLS and YYNGEE. V was clipped by 2 bases and J by 3 bases; unmatched bases: 5. CDR3 length: 16 amino acids. The CDR3 coding sequence is TGTGCCAGCAGCGTCGGACTAGCGGGAGTGTTCTACGAGCAGTACTTC. This gives the protein CASSVGLAGVFYEQYF.

V and J are TRBV5-1 and TRBJ2-5, with 7 bases that match TRBD1. CDR3 length: 14 amino acids. The V gene's germline CDR1 is SGHRS and CDR2 YFSETQ. V trimming: 2 bases; J trimming: 1 base; junction bases outside the gene matches: 2. The CDR3 loop is CASSFRQGQETQYF. CDR3 bases: TGCGCCAGCAGCTTCAGACAGGGCCAAGAGACCCAGTACTTC. Drawing the rest from reference TRBV5-1 and TRBJ2-5, the complete variable domain is KAGVTQTPRYLIKTRGQQVTLSCSPISGHRSVSWYQQTPGQGLQFLFEYFSETQRNKGNFPGRFSGRQFSNSRSEMNVSTLELGDSALYLCASSFRQGQETQYFGPGTRLLVL.

V gene TRBV10-3 combines with J gene TRBJ1-1; D gene uncertain. In germline, CDR1 is ENHRY, CDR2 SYGVKD. This CDR3 contains 16 residues. V gave up 0 bases and J gave up 0 bases, with 11 bases separating them. CDR3 in amino acids: CAISESEGRMNTEAFF. The DNA for the CDR3 is TGTGCCATCAGTGAGTCGGAGGGCCGAATGAACACTGAAGCTTTCTTT.

The rearrangement links TRBV27 to TRBJ1-1; D gene ambiguous. CDR3 length: 12 residues. Trimming shortened V by 8 bases and J by 4 bases, and 11 bases separated the two germline ends. Germline CDR1 and CDR2: MNHEY and SMNVEV (reference sequence). DNA for the CDR3: TGTGCCAGCGGAGAGGAAGGCACTGAAGCTTTCTTT. Its translation: CASGEEGTEAFF.

The chain combines TRBV6-6 with TRBJ2-1; D uncertain. Trimming removed 6 bases at V and 9 bases at J, with 9 bases between. This CDR3 is built from 11 residues. Germline-derived CDR1 and CDR2 are MNHNY and SVGAGI (reference sequence). DNA for the CDR3: TGTGCCAGCAGCCCATCCGCTGAGCAGTTCTTC. It codes for CASSPSAEQFF.